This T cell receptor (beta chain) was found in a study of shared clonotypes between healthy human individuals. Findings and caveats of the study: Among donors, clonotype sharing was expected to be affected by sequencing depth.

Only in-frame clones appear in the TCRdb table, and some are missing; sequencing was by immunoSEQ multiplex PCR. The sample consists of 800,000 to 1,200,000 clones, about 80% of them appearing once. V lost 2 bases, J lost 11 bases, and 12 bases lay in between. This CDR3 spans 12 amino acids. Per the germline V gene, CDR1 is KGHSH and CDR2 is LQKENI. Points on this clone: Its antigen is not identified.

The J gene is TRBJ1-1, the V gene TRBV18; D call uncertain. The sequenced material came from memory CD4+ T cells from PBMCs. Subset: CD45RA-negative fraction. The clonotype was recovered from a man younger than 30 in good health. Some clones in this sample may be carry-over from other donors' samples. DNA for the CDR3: TGTGCCAGCTCACCAGACTCGGACGGGGCTTTCTTT. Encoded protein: CASSPDSDGAFF.